These T cell receptor beta chains were read from a single sample in a study of cytomegalovirus exposure and HLA in healthy donors. Produced via immunoSEQ multiplex PCR; TCRdb's table is partial and in-frame only. Of 150,000 to 200,000 clones in the sample, about nine tenths are singletons; the top ten hold 4% to 4.5%. The sequenced sample was PBMCs. These receptors were obtained from a man younger than 35 in good health and CMV-seropositive. Each CDR3 is given without its conserved first and last residue.

v_call	cdr3_length	j_call	cdr3_aa
TRBV14	12	TRBJ2-5	ASRRTGGWETQY
TRBV11-2	11	TRBJ2-3	ASSYDRLDTQY
TRBV5-4	13	TRBJ1-1	ASSPTGKLNTEAF
TRBV27	13	TRBJ1-5	ASSLTGQRDQPQH
TRBV27	11	TRBJ1-2	ASSKGAFYGYT
TRBV19	15	TRBJ1-4	ASTPGTALPPNEKLF
TRBV6-5	11	TRBJ1-2	ASRGLPIYGYT
TRBV9	12	TRBJ2-5	ASSVGLAEETQY
TRBV14	13	TRBJ2-7	ASSQRQRPSYEQY
TRBV7-9	11	TRBJ1-2	ASSLADSYGYT
TRBV25-1	11	TRBJ2-7	ASAYRSSYEQY
TRBV7-7	11	TRBJ2-5	ASSPGIQETQY
TRBV7-9	11	TRBJ1-1	ASSRRGDTEAF
TRBV30	11	TRBJ1-1	AWIPRVTTEAF
TRBV19	12	TRBJ2-5	ASRHGGGGETQY
TRBV6-5	14	TRBJ2-7	ASSYSVRSGRNEQY
TRBV10-3	13	TRBJ1-4	AISELGAPNEKLF
TRBV21-1	13	TRBJ1-1	ASSSRTALNTEAF
TRBV7-6	13	TRBJ2-1	ASSLERGTYNEQF
TRBV6-5	14	TRBJ2-6	ASSYSGGSGANVLT
TRBV5-1	13	TRBJ2-3	ASSTTGSSTDTQY
TRBV30	13	TRBJ2-7	AWSVGLAGSYEQY
TRBV6-5	12	TRBJ2-7	AEPPLPRRLEQY
TRBV7-8	9	TRBJ2-7	ASSTAYEQY
TRBV28	16	TRBJ2-1	ASSRPVGSGETYNEQF
TRBV28	8	TRBJ2-1	ATRSDEQF
TRBV11-3	15	TRBJ2-3	ASSLRLAGGPTDTQY
TRBV28	14	TRBJ1-2	ASSLAGAVRNYGYT
TRBV28	13	TRBJ2-7	ASRDRTGAVYEQY